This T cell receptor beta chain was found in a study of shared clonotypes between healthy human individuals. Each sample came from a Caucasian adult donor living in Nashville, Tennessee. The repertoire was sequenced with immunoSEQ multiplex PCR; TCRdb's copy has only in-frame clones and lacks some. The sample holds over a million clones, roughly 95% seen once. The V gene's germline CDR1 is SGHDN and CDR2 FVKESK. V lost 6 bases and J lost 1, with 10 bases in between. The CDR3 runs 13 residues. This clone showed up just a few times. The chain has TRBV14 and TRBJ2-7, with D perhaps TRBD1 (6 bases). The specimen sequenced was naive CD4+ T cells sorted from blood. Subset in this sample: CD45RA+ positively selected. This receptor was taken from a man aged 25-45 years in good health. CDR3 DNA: TGTGCCAGCAGGTTCACAGGGTCCTACGAGCAGTACTTC. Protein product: CASRFTGSYEQYF.